This T cell receptor (beta chain) emerged from a study of blood T cell repertoires in COVID-19. Study overall: T cells, B-cell-depleted T cells, or PBMCs provided the cDNA or gDNA that served as material.

Under the authors' procedure: Nucleated cell number was recorded as an estimate derived from reference gene primer amplification. The method was immunoSEQ multiplex PCR; TCRdb's version includes in-frame clones alone and lacks a portion of them. V and J calls plus clone size are reproduced from that table; the DNA served to infer D and trimming. The sample has 70,000 to 95,000 clones; around 90% are singletons. The CDR3 totals 15 residues. The V gene lost 3 bases and the J gene lost 3 bases, with 14 bases spanning the gap. Looked up from germline, CDR1 is KGHDR and CDR2 is SFDVKD. Sequencing was done on a sample of peripheral blood. This clonotype originated in a middle-aged man with acute or convalescent COVID-19. The rearrangement links TRBV24-1 to TRBJ2-7; D perhaps matches TRBD1 (6 bases). The CDR3 nucleotides are TGTGCCACCAGTGATACTAATACAGGGAACTACGAGCAGTACTTC. Its translation is CATSDTNTGNYEQYF.